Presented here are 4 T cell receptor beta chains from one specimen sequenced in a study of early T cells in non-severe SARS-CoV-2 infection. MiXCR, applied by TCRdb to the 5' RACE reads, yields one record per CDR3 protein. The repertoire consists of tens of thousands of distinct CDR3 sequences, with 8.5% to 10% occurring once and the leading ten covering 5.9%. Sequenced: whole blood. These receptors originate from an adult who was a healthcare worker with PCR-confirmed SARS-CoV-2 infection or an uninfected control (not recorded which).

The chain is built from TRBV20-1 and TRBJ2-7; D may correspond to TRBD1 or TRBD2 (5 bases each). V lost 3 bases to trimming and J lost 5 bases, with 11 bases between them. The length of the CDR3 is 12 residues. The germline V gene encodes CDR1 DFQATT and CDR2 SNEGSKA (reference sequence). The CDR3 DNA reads TGCAGTGCTAGTGATGGGGGTCACGAGCAGTACTTC. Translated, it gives CSASDGGHEQYF.

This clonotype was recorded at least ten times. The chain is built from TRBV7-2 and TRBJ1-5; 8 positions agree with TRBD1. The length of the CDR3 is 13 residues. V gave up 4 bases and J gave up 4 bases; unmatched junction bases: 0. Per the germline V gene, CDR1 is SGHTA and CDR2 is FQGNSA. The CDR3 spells CASSYRGNQPQHF. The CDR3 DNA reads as TGTGCCAGCAGCTACAGGGGGAATCAGCCCCAGCATTTT.

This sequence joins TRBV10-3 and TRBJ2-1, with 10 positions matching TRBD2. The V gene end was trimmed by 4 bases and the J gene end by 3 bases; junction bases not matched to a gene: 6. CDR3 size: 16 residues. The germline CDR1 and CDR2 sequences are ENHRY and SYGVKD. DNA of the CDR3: TGTGCCATCAGTGGGCAAGCGGGAGGGCGCTACAATGAGCAGTTCTTC. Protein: CAISGQAGGRYNEQFF.

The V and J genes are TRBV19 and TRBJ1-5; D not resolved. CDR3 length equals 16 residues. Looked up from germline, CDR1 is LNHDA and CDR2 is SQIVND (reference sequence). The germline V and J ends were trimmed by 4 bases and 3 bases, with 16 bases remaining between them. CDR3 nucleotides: TGTGCCAGTAGTACGCTGAGTGGCAGTCACAATCAGCCCCAGCATTTT. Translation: CASSTLSGSHNQPQHF.